The next 23 T cell receptor beta chains were all read from a single sample in a study of T cell repertoires in cytomegalovirus infection. TCRdb ran MiXCR on the reads and lists one entry per CDR3 protein. The repertoire consists of some 700,000 distinct CDR3 sequences, with roughly 35% occurring once and the leading ten covering 2.5% to 3.5%. The sequenced material came from PBMCs. All receptors derive from a human donor in good health (CMV status not recorded). Some clones in this sample may be carry-over from other donors' samples.

This clonotype was seen more than once but under ten times. The V and J genes are TRBV6-1 and TRBJ2-1, with D perhaps TRBD2 (5 bases). V was trimmed by 2 bases and J by 9 bases, leaving 11 bases between them. CDR3 length: 13 amino acids. The germline CDR1 and CDR2 sequences are MNHNS and SASEGT. CDR3 bases: TGTGCCAGCAGTGAAATGGCAGAGGGTGAGCAGTTCTTC. It is translated as CASSEMAEGEQFF.

The gene calls are TRBV20-1 and TRBJ2-1; 9 bases line up with TRBD2. Germline values: CDR1 DFQATT, CDR2 SNEGSKA (reference sequence). This CDR3 spans 14 amino acids. V shed 6 bases, J shed 6 bases, and the junction held 9 bases outside the gene matches. The DNA for the CDR3 is TGCAGTGCGGAGCGACTAGCGGTTCTCAATGAGCAGTTCTTC. This codes for CSAERLAVLNEQFF.

This clonotype was seen a single time. Here the CDR3 reads CASSFPASGIRETQYF. CDR3 nucleotides: TGTGCCAGCAGTTTCCCGGCTAGCGGGATCAGGGAGACCCAGTACTTC. The rearrangement uses TRBV28 and TRBJ2-5, with 9 bases matching TRBD2. This CDR3 region has 16 residues. Germline CDR1 MDHEN, CDR2 SYDVKM. J gave up 5 bases and V 3 bases, and 10 bases lay outside the gene matches. Together with reference TRBV28 and TRBJ2-5, the CDR3 gives the full variable domain: DVKVTQSSRYLVKRTGEKVFLECVQDMDHENMFWYRQDPGLGLRLIYFSYDVKMKEKGDIPEGYSVSREKKERFSLILESASTNQTSMYLCASSFPASGIRETQYFGPGTRLLVL.

This clonotype is judged medium-sized. This chain connects TRBV28 to TRBJ2-1; D is ambiguous. Trimming removed 5 bases at V and 5 bases at J, with 10 bases between. The CDR3 runs to 13 residues. Germline lookup yields CDR1 MDHEN and CDR2 SYDVKM. CDR3 DNA: TGTGCCAGCAGTAGACAAGCAAACAATGAGCAGTTCTTC. This translates into CASSRQANNEQFF.

The chain has TRBV20-1 and TRBJ1-5; D perhaps matches TRBD1 (5 bases). V was clipped by 0 bases and J by 7 bases, with 7 bases between them. This CDR3 has 12 amino acids. CDR1 is DFQATT and CDR2 is SNEGSKA in the germline V gene (reference sequence). The DNA for the CDR3 is TGCAGTGCTAGAGATGCAGGGCAGCCCCAGCATTTT. It codes for CSARDAGQPQHF.

A word on this clonotype: One junction end does not reproduce the germline sequence, and a read error may be involved. The CDR3 DNA follows: TGTGACAGCAGCAATCCTGGACAAGCCTTCTATGGCTACACCTTC. This encodes CDSSNPGQAFYGYTF. This sequence joins TRBV28 and TRBJ1-2; perhaps TRBD1 as D (5 bases). The CDR3 is made up of 15 amino acids. Germline V CDR1 and CDR2: MDHEN, SYDVKM.

This rearrangement joins TRBV25-1 to TRBJ2-1; 9 nucleotides line up with TRBD2. The CDR3 consists of 15 residues. The trim removed 5 bases at V and 4 bases at J, leaving 6 bases unmatched. Per the germline V gene, CDR1 is MGHDK and CDR2 is SYGVNS. CDR3 protein: CASSPSGGIYNEQFF. CDR3 nucleotides: TGTGCCAGCAGTCCCAGCGGGGGGATATACAATGAGCAGTTCTTC.

This clonotype came up a few times. The chain is built from TRBV19 and TRBJ1-5; D uncertain. Germline V gene sequence: CDR1 LNHDA, CDR2 SQIVND (reference sequence). This CDR3 region has 15 residues. The V end lost 7 bases, the J end lost 2 bases, and 15 bases lay between the germline ends. CDR3 residues: CASTPVGRRNQPQHF. CDR3 coding DNA: TGTGCCAGTACCCCCGTGGGGAGGCGCAATCAGCCCCAGCATTTT.

V gene TRBV29-1 combines with J gene TRBJ1-1, with no clear D. The V gene's germline CDR1 is SQVTM and CDR2 ANQGSEA. The CDR3 is 12 amino acids. The germline V and J ends were trimmed by 3 bases and 0 bases, with 5 bases remaining between them. CDR3 residues: CSVEGLNTEAFF. The CDR3 bases are TGCAGCGTTGAGGGCCTGAACACTGAAGCTTTCTTT.

V and J are TRBV5-5 and TRBJ1-1; 8 bases map to TRBD1. V lost 0 bases, J lost 0 bases, and 4 bases stayed unmatched. CDR1 and CDR2 (germline): SGHKS, YYEKEE (reference sequence). The CDR3 runs 16 residues. CDR3 sequence reads: CASSLGTGFVNTEAFF. As DNA, the CDR3 is TGTGCCAGCAGCTTGGGGACAGGGTTCGTGAACACTGAAGCTTTCTTT.

This clonotype was observed many times. The chain couples TRBV7-2 to TRBJ1-6, with D uncertain. Trimming pared 1 base from V and 6 bases from J, leaving 10 bases between. The CDR3 extends over 15 amino acids. Germline CDR1 SGHTA, CDR2 FQGNSA. This chain's CDR3 is CASSLDESRNSPLHF. In DNA, the CDR3 is TGTGCCAGCAGCTTAGACGAAAGTCGTAATTCACCCCTCCACTTT. Complete variable domain (other parts from reference TRBV7-2 and TRBJ1-6): GAGVSQSPSNKVTEKGKDVELRCDPISGHTALYWYRQSLGQGLEFLIYFQGNSAPDKSGLPSDRFSAERTGGSVSTLTIQRTQQEDSAVYLCASSLDESRNSPLHFGNGTRLTVT.

This clonotype was detected ten times or more. The chain joins TRBV7-2 to TRBJ1-6, with D possibly TRBD1 on 5 matching bases. Trimming removed 5 bases at V and 1 base at J, with 15 bases between. Germline CDR1 and CDR2: SGHTA and FQGNSA. The length of the CDR3 is 17 residues. The CDR3 sequence is CASSLEMQGSYNSPLHF. The DNA of the CDR3 is TGTGCCAGCAGCCTAGAGATGCAGGGATCCTATAATTCACCCCTCCACTTT.

This clonotype showed up just a few times. This chain connects TRBV19 to TRBJ2-6; D gene uncertain. The germline CDR1 and CDR2 sequences are LNHDA and SQIVND (reference sequence). Trimming left V 5 bases short and J 0 bases short, with 8 bases between. CDR3 length: 15 amino acids. CDR3 sequence: CASSDRYSGANVLTF. The CDR3 coding sequence is TGTGCCAGTAGTGACCGCTACTCTGGGGCCAACGTCCTGACTTTC.

This clonotype was picked up a small number of times. In DNA form, the CDR3 reads TGTGCCAGCAGTTTCTGGGGCGGGAGCTCCTACAATGAGCAGTTCTTC. Translated: CASSFWGGSSYNEQFF. The rearrangement joins TRBV12-3 or TRBV12-4 to TRBJ2-1; 7 nucleotides agree with TRBD2. Trimming removed 3 bases from V and 0 bases from J; junction bases left unmatched: 5. The CDR3 is 16 residues long.

V is TRBV3-1 and J is TRBJ1-1, with D uncertain. V shed 4 bases and J shed 0 bases, with 12 bases lying between them. This CDR3 spans 15 amino acids. Germline assignment: CDR1 LGHDT and CDR2 YNNKEL (reference sequence). The CDR3 DNA reads TGTGCCAGCAGCCTTATGGGAGGTATGAACACTGAAGCTTTCTTT. Its protein is CASSLMGGMNTEAFF.

With respect to this clonotype: A junction end diverges from the germline sequence, so it may reflect a read error. The rearrangement links TRBV27 to TRBJ1-1; D is uncertain. Germline CDR1 and CDR2: MNHEY and SMNVEV (reference sequence). This CDR3 has 13 amino acids. CDR3 coding DNA: TGTGCCCGCAGGCTGGGAACGAACACTGAAGCTTTCTTT. The encoded protein is CARRLGTNTEAFF.

This chain joins TRBV28 and TRBJ1-1; TRBD1 is a possible D gene (6 bases). Germline CDR1 MDHEN, CDR2 SYDVKM. This CDR3 comprises 12 residues. V lost 6 bases, J lost 9 bases, and 14 bases lay in between. CDR3 bases: TGTGCCAGCAGATCCGACAGGTTTAAAGCTTTCTTT. This sequence encodes CASRSDRFKAFF.

The V call is TRBV30, the J call TRBJ2-7, with 7 bases that match TRBD2. CDR3 length: 16 amino acids. V lost 1 base and J lost 3; bases outside the gene matches: 12. Germline lookup yields CDR1 GTSNPN and CDR2 SVGIG (reference sequence). The CDR3 sequence is CAWSAPSWRGGYEQYF. The CDR3 coding sequence is TGTGCCTGGAGTGCCCCCTCGTGGCGCGGGGGCTACGAGCAGTACTTC.

The chain is built from TRBV7-9 and TRBJ2-2, with no clear D. This CDR3 is built from 14 residues. The V gene lost 5 bases and the J gene lost 4 bases, with 11 bases spanning the gap. Germline values: CDR1 SEHNR, CDR2 FQNEAQ (reference sequence). CDR3 nucleotide sequence: TGTGCCAGCAGCCCCGACAAGACCACCGGGGAGCTGTTTTTT. It is translated as CASSPDKTTGELFF.

This clonotype was recorded a few times. This rearrangement joins TRBV6-1 to TRBJ2-2; 9 bases agree with TRBD2. This CDR3 is 15 amino acids long. The germline V gene has CDR1 MNHNS and CDR2 SASEGT. V lost 8 bases, J lost 4 bases, and 8 bases stayed unmatched. The CDR3 reads CASSAGGRATGELFF. CDR3 coding DNA: TGTGCCAGCTCTGCGGGAGGGCGGGCCACCGGGGAGCTGTTTTTT.

This clonotype was seen a handful of times. The chain couples TRBV11-3 to TRBJ2-3; possibly TRBD2 for D (6 bases). The CDR3 is 15 amino acids. Germline V gene lookup returns CDR1 SGHNT and CDR2 YENEEA. Trimming cost V 8 bases and J 6 bases, with 21 bases left between them. The chain's CDR3 is CASERGTSRGDTQYF. The CDR3 DNA is TGTGCCAGCGAGCGCGGGACGTCTCGAGGGGATACGCAGTATTTT.

This clonotype has more than one count but fewer than ten. The chain has TRBV27 and TRBJ2-2; 7 bases line up with TRBD1. This CDR3 is 15 amino acids long. Germline V gene lookup returns CDR1 MNHEY and CDR2 SMNVEV (reference sequence). Trimming cost V 5 bases and J 5 bases; bases outside gene matches: 8. The CDR3 DNA is TGTGCCAGCAGTCCGTTACAGGGGCGAACCGGGGAGCTGTTTTTT. It specifies CASSPLQGRTGELFF.

The chain carries TRBV5-6 and TRBJ2-1; weak D call: TRBD2 (6 bases). Deletions cut 4 bases from V and 1 base from J, with 12 bases between. The CDR3 has 15 amino acids. Germline values: CDR1 SGHDT, CDR2 YYEEEE. In DNA, the CDR3 is TGTGCCAGCAGCCCGCTAGCGAGGTCCTACAATGAGCAGTTCTTC. Its translation: CASSPLARSYNEQFF.